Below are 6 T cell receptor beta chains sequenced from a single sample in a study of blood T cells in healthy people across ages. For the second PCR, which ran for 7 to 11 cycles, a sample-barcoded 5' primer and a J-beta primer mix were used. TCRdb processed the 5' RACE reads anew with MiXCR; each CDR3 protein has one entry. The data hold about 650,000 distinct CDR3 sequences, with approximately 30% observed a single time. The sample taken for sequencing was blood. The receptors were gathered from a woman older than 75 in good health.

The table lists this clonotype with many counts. The CDR3 DNA reads TGCAGTGCTAGACTCAACAGGGGAAGAACTGAAGCTTTCTTT. Amino acids: CSARLNRGRTEAFF. The chain joins TRBV20-1 to TRBJ1-1, with TRBD1 matching 7 bases. The CDR3 is 14 amino acids. Germline V gene lookup returns CDR1 DFQATT and CDR2 SNEGSKA (reference sequence). Trimming took 2 bases from V and 5 from J; bases not matched to a gene: 8.

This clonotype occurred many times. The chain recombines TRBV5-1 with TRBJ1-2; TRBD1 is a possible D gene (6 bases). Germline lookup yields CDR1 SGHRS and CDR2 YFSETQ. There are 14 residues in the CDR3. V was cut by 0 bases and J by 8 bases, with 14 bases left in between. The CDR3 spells CASSLGQALIGYTF. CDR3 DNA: TGCGCCAGCAGCTTGGGACAGGCCCTAATAGGCTACACCTTC.

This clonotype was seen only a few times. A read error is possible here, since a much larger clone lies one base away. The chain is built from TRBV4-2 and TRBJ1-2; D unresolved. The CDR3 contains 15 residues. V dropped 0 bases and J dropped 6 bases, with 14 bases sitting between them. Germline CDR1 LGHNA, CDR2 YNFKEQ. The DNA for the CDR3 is TGTGCCAGCAGCCAAGATCACGCACAGCGGCATGGCTACACCTTC. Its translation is CASSQDHAQRHGYTF.

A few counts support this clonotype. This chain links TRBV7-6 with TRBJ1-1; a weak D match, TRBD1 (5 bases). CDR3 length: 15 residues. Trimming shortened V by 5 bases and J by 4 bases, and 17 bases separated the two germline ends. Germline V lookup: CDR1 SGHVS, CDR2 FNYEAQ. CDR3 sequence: CASSQAGGGSTEAFF. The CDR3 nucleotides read TGTGCCAGCAGCCAGGCCGGGGGGGGAAGCACTGAAGCTTTCTTT.

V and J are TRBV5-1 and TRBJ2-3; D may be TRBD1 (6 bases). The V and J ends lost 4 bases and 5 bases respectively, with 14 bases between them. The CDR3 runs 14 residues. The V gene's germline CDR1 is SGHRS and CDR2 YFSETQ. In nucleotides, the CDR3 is TGCGCCAGCAGCCAGGGGTCTGACGGAGATACGCAGTATTTT. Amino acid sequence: CASSQGSDGDTQYF.

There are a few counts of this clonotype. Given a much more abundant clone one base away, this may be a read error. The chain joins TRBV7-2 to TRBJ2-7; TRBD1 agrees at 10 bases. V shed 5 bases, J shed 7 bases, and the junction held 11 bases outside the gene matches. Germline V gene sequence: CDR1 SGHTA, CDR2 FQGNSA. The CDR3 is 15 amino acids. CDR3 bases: TGTGCCAGCAGCCGGGACAGGGGCCTCACCAATGAGCAGTACTTC. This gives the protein CASSRDRGLTNEQYF.